Below are 25 T cell receptor beta chains sequenced from a single sample in a study of T-cell reconstitution after alpha-beta-depleted transplantation in children. Using unique molecular identifiers, the investigators prepared the TCRbeta library. TCRdb called the PCR reads again in MiXCR, with one record for every CDR3 protein. Here the sample spans 900,000 or so distinct CDR3 sequences, around 17% being singletons. This specimen was PBMCs, mostly from graft donor cells, taken 360 days after TCRalphabeta/CD19-depleted stem cell transplant. Receptor source: a male patient between 5 and 17 years old who had a stem cell transplant for acute lymphoblastic leukemia, so the T cells may come from the graft donor.

V gene TRBV12-5 combines with J gene TRBJ2-1; 7 bases map to TRBD1. Germline V lookup: CDR1 LGHNT, CDR2 FRNRAP. This CDR3 has 16 amino acids. V gave up 1 base and J gave up 5 bases; unmatched junction bases: 8. As DNA, the CDR3 is TGTGCTAGTGGTTTGGACCGGGACAGCCCCAACAATGAGCAGTTCTTC. Protein product: CASGLDRDSPNNEQFF.

V gene TRBV12-3 or TRBV12-4 combines with J gene TRBJ2-5; D is undetermined. The CDR3 consists of 14 residues. Trimming stripped 3 bases from V and 1 base from J, with 9 bases between. As DNA, the CDR3 is TGTGCCAGCAGTTTCCCGGGCCCCCAAGAGACCCAGTACTTC. The encoded protein is CASSFPGPQETQYF.

The sample holds a few counts of this clonotype. The rearrangement links TRBV12-3 or TRBV12-4 to TRBJ2-7; TRBD2 aligns across 9 bases. The CDR3 spans 16 residues. Trimming removed 1 base from V and 2 bases from J; junction bases left unmatched: 6. The CDR3 loop is CASSLGSGRETYEQYF. The CDR3 coding sequence is TGTGCCAGCAGTTTAGGTAGCGGGAGAGAAACCTACGAGCAGTACTTC.

The chain employs TRBV2 and TRBJ2-3, with D possibly matching TRBD2 (6 bases). V lost 3 bases and J lost 5, with 12 bases in between. This CDR3 contains 14 residues. CDR1 SNHLY and CDR2 FYNNEI come from the germline V gene. The CDR3 region has the DNA TGTGCCAGCAGTGATCCTTTGGAGGGAGATACGCAGTATTTT. Protein: CASSDPLEGDTQYF. Based on the CDR3 plus reference TRBV2 and TRBJ2-3, the full variable domain is EPEVTQTPSHQVTQMGQEVILRCVPISNHLYFYWYRQILGQKVEFLVSFYNNEISEKSEIFDDQFSVERPDGSNFTLKIRSTKLEDSAMYFCASSDPLEGDTQYFGPGTRLTVL.

This sequence joins TRBV5-1 and TRBJ1-2; D uncertain. Looked up from germline, CDR1 is SGHRS and CDR2 is YFSETQ. The V end lost 0 bases, the J end lost 4 bases, and 13 bases lay between the germline ends. The CDR3 loop spans 15 amino acids. CDR3 in DNA: TGCGCCAGCAGCTTGGCCTCTGCAGGCCTCTATGGCTACACCTTC. This encodes CASSLASAGLYGYTF.

This clonotype was recorded once. The chain links TRBV11-2 to TRBJ2-7; 7 nucleotides match TRBD2. J was trimmed by 0 bases and V by 3 bases; bases with no gene match: 8. Germline loops: CDR1 SGHAT, CDR2 FQNNGV. The CDR3 has 16 amino acids. CDR3 bases: TGTGCCAGCAGCTTTAGACTAGCACATTACTCCTACGAGCAGTACTTC. Translated, it gives CASSFRLAHYSYEQYF.

This clonotype was counted ten times or more. V usage is TRBV20-1 and J usage is TRBJ2-7; 9 bases agree with TRBD1. Losses at the gene ends were 4 bases for V and 2 bases for J; bases not matched to a gene: 6. The CDR3 spans 14 residues. Germline CDR1 is DFQATT and CDR2 is SNEGSKA (reference sequence). The CDR3 loop reads CSANRDRATYEQYF. The CDR3 nucleotides read TGCAGTGCTAACCGGGACAGGGCTACCTACGAGCAGTACTTC.

The gene calls are TRBV20-1 and TRBJ2-1; 10 bases are shared with TRBD2. Per the germline V gene, CDR1 is DFQATT and CDR2 is SNEGSKA (reference sequence). The J segment lost 4 bases and the V segment lost 4 bases, leaving 7 bases of the junction unmatched. The CDR3 is 15 residues long. In nucleotides, the CDR3 is TGCAGTGCTATGAGCCTAGCGGGAGTATACAATGAGCAGTTCTTC. Translation: CSAMSLAGVYNEQFF.

V gene TRBV3-1 combines with J gene TRBJ2-1; the match to TRBD2 covers 7 bases. The CDR3 has 13 residues. Germline-derived CDR1 and CDR2 are LGHDT and YNNKEL (reference sequence). Unmatched junction bases numbered 3, after V lost 0 bases and J lost 10 bases. The CDR3 region is CASSQEGAGEQFF. The CDR3 DNA follows: TGTGCCAGCAGCCAAGAGGGAGCGGGGGAGCAGTTCTTC.

The genes are TRBV12-3 or TRBV12-4 and TRBJ2-7, with 7 bases identical to TRBD2. The CDR3 is 17 residues long. The trim removed 3 bases at V and 5 bases at J, leaving 16 bases unmatched. CDR3 coding DNA: TGTGCCAGCAGTTTGGTACCCGGACTAGGCGCCTCTGACGAGCAGTACTTC. It codes for CASSLVPGLGASDEQYF.

The V call is TRBV4-1, the J call TRBJ2-1, with 7 nucleotides matching TRBD2. The CDR3 length is 16 residues. V lost 2 bases and J lost 2; bases outside the gene matches: 6. Germline V CDR1 and CDR2: MGHRA, YSYEKL. CDR3 in DNA: TGCGCCAGCAGCCAATTTCCGGGACTACCCTACAATGAGCAGTTCTTC. This encodes CASSQFPGLPYNEQFF.

The chain couples TRBV10-3 to TRBJ2-3; 13 bases agree with TRBD2. Germline loops: CDR1 ENHRY, CDR2 SYGVKD. This CDR3 has 15 residues. V shed 11 bases and J 3 bases; nucleotides not matched to a gene: 8. CDR3 sequence reads: CASRTSGRGTDTQYF. CDR3 bases: TGTGCCTCCCGGACTAGCGGGAGAGGGACAGATACGCAGTATTTT.

This clonotype was observed a few times. The chain recombines TRBV4-1 with TRBJ2-2; 8 bases fit TRBD1. V shed 0 bases and J 4 bases; nucleotides not matched to a gene: 13. CDR1 is MGHRA, CDR2 YSYEKL, per germline. The CDR3 runs 19 residues. The CDR3 nucleotides read TGCGCCAGCAGCCAAGATCCGCCTACAGGGGGATCAAGCACCGGGGAGCTGTTTTTT. It yields the protein CASSQDPPTGGSSTGELFF.

This clonotype has only a few counts. This chain joins TRBV6-1 and TRBJ2-2; D unresolved. The ends were cut back, 8 bases at V and 7 bases at J, with 5 bases in the middle. CDR3 length: 10 residues. Germline V gene lookup returns CDR1 MNHNS and CDR2 SASEGT. CDR3 in amino acids: CASQDGELFF. CDR3 nucleotide sequence: TGTGCCAGCCAGGACGGGGAGCTGTTTTTT.

V is TRBV9 and J is TRBJ2-3; perhaps TRBD2 as D (5 bases). CDR1 SGDLS and CDR2 YYNGEE come from the germline V gene. With 1 base removed from V and 2 bases from J, the gap between germline ends came to 8 bases. The CDR3 spans 14 residues. The CDR3 loop reads CASSVIAFTDTQYF. The CDR3 DNA reads as TGTGCCAGCAGCGTAATAGCGTTCACAGATACGCAGTATTTT.

The chain employs TRBV12-3 or TRBV12-4 and TRBJ2-7; D unclear. V was shortened by 3 bases and J by 3 bases, with 12 bases between the two germline ends. This CDR3 is built from 14 residues. The CDR3 DNA reads as TGTGCCAGCAGTTTTTTGGGTCCCCTCTACGAGCAGTACTTC. Its protein product is CASSFLGPLYEQYF.

This clonotype has ten or more counts. The chain recombines TRBV20-1 with TRBJ2-3, with 8 bases identical to TRBD2. Losses at the gene ends were 3 bases for V and 4 bases for J; bases not matched to a gene: 3. Germline-derived CDR1 and CDR2 are DFQATT and SNEGSKA (reference sequence). The CDR3 is 13 residues long. Written as DNA, the CDR3 is TGCAGTGCTAGGCTAGCGGGCCCAGATACGCAGTATTTT. Amino acid sequence: CSARLAGPDTQYF.

This clonotype was detected many times. The chain carries TRBV7-8 and TRBJ2-3, with unresolved D. Germline values: CDR1 SGHVS, CDR2 FQNEAQ. This CDR3 has 13 amino acids. The ends were cut back, 0 bases at V and 5 bases at J, with 6 bases in the middle. The CDR3 coding sequence is TGTGCCAGCAGCTTAGCAATCGGAGATACGCAGTATTTT. Its translation: CASSLAIGDTQYF.

The V gene is TRBV5-1, the J gene TRBJ1-4; 10 bases are a match to TRBD1. CDR3 length: 16 amino acids. J gave up 4 bases and V 3 bases, and 6 bases lay outside the gene matches. CDR1 and CDR2 from the germline V gene are SGHRS and YFSETQ. The chain's CDR3 is CASSYTRDRGNEKLFF. Written as DNA, the CDR3 is TGCGCCAGCAGCTATACCCGGGACAGGGGTAATGAAAAACTGTTTTTT.

The genes are TRBV27 and TRBJ2-3, with 7 nucleotides matching TRBD2. Germline CDR1 reads MNHEY; CDR2 reads SMNVEV (reference sequence). The CDR3 totals 16 residues. Trimming took 2 bases from V and 0 from J; bases not matched to a gene: 5. This CDR3 reads CASSLNGGFSTDTQYF. The CDR3 DNA follows: TGTGCCAGCAGTTTAAACGGGGGGTTCAGCACAGATACGCAGTATTTT.

The V call is TRBV29-1, the J call TRBJ1-1, with 10 bases identical to TRBD1. Germline CDR1 and CDR2: SQVTM and ANQGSEA. V lost 6 bases and J lost 11; bases outside the gene matches: 9. The CDR3 spans 12 residues. CDR3 region: CSVYGTGVWAFF. CDR3 sequence (DNA): TGCAGCGTGTATGGGACAGGGGTTTGGGCTTTCTTT.

This clonotype showed up just a few times. V and J are TRBV11-2 and TRBJ2-3; D is ambiguous. Germline CDR1 reads SGHAT; CDR2 reads FQNNGV. Trimming left V 5 bases short and J 6 bases short, with 21 bases between. This CDR3 is 16 amino acids long. The CDR3: CASSPGPTVRSDTQYF. The CDR3 DNA sequence: TGTGCCAGCAGCCCCGGACCCACTGTAAGGTCCGATACGCAGTATTTT.

This clonotype was counted between two and nine times. This chain uses TRBV5-5 with TRBJ2-3; TRBD1 matches 7 bases. Germline trimming cut 3 bases from V and 2 bases from J; bases unmatched to any gene: 12. CDR1 is SGHKS and CDR2 is YYEKEE in the germline V gene (reference sequence). The length of the CDR3 is 17 residues. The CDR3 reads CASSSLSTGWNTDTQYF. For the CDR3, the DNA is TGTGCCAGCAGCTCCCTTTCGACAGGGTGGAACACAGATACGCAGTATTTT.

This clonotype has just a few counts. This chain uses TRBV5-1 with TRBJ2-7; TRBD2 is a possible D gene (6 bases). Germline CDR1 and CDR2: SGHRS and YFSETQ. V was trimmed by 3 bases and J by 2 bases, leaving 9 bases between them. The CDR3 runs to 13 residues. In DNA, the CDR3 is TGCGCCAGCAGCTCCTGGGAGGCCTACGAGCAGTACTTC. Protein sequence: CASSSWEAYEQYF.

This clonotype was detected ten times or more. This rearrangement joins TRBV3-1 to TRBJ2-3, with no clear D. The germline V and J ends were trimmed by 0 bases and 8 bases, with 9 bases remaining between them. This CDR3 region has 13 residues. From germline, CDR1 is LGHDT and CDR2 YNNKEL (reference sequence). DNA of the CDR3: TGTGCCAGCAGCCAAGAGACCTGGGGTACGCAGTATTTT. The encoded protein is CASSQETWGTQYF.